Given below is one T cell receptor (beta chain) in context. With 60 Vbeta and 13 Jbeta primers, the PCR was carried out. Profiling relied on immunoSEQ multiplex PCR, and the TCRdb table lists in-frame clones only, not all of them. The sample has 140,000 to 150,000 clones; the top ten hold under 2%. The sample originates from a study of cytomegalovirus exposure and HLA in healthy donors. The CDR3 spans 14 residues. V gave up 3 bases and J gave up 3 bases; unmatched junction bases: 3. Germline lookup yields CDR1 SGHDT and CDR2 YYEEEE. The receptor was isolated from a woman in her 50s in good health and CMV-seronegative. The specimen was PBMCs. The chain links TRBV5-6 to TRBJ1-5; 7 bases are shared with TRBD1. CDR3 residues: CASSYGTVNQPQHF. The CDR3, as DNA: TGTGCCAGCAGCTACGGGACAGTCAATCAGCCCCAGCATTTT.